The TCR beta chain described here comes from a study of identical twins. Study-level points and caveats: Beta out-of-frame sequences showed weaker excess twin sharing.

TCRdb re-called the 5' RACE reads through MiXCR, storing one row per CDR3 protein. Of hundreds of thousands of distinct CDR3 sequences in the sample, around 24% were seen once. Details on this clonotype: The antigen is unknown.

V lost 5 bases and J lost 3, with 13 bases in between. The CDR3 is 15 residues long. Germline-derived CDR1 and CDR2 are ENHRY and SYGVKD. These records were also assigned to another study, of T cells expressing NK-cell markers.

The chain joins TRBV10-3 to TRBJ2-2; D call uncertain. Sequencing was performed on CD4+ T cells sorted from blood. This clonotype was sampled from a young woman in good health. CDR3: CAISPLGLDTGELFF. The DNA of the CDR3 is TGTGCCATCAGTCCCCTCGGCCTTGACACCGGGGAGCTGTTTTTT.